This T cell receptor (beta chain) was captured in a study of early T cells in non-severe SARS-CoV-2 infection. This clonotype was seen only a few times. The antigen is undetermined. The length of the CDR3 is 17 residues. In germline, CDR1 is MNHEY, CDR2 SVGAGI. V shed 5 bases, J shed 1 base, and the junction held 6 bases outside the gene matches. Findings of the study overall: Matching with VDJdb favored anti-spike CD8 responses (missing private and CD4 specificities).

Each single cDNA molecule received a unique molecular identifier. MiXCR, run by TCRdb on the 5' RACE reads, gives a single entry per CDR3 protein. The table lists some 46,000 distinct CDR3 sequences, around 6.1% of them singletons, with less than 25% in the top ten. The receptor comes from an adult who was a healthcare worker with PCR-confirmed SARS-CoV-2 infection or an uninfected control (not recorded which). The sequences come from whole blood, collected at baseline. J is TRBJ2-3 and V is TRBV6-5, with 13 bases aligning to TRBD2. The CDR3 DNA reads TGTGCCAGCAGTGGAACCGGGACTAGCGGGGGCACAGATACGCAGTATTTT. This sequence encodes CASSGTGTSGGTDTQYF.